The sequence of this TCR beta chain was determined in a study of radiation and T cells in renal cell carcinoma. Germline CDR1 is KGHSH and CDR2 is LQKENI. The CDR3 has 13 residues. V lost 3 bases and J 8 bases, leaving 10 bases between the germline ends. This clone has just a few counts. Time point of the sample: blood 4 weeks post-SBRT, at nephrectomy. The sample's treatment: 15 Gy SBRT to primary tumor, nephrectomy 4 weeks later. The assay was immunoSEQ multiplex PCR, and TCRdb's table has in-frame clones only and misses some. The repertoire includes some 31,000 clones, around 85% of them detected once, and roughly 30% sits in the top ten.

The chain is built from TRBV18 and TRBJ1-4; D call uncertain. The specimen comprised blood, sampled from a patient whose treatment included radiotherapy and nephrectomy. This clonotype was obtained from a man aged 60 to 69 with renal cell carcinoma. The CDR3, as DNA: TGTGCCAGCTCACCGGGCAGGCTCGAAAAACTGTTTTTT. Its protein is CASSPGRLEKLFF.